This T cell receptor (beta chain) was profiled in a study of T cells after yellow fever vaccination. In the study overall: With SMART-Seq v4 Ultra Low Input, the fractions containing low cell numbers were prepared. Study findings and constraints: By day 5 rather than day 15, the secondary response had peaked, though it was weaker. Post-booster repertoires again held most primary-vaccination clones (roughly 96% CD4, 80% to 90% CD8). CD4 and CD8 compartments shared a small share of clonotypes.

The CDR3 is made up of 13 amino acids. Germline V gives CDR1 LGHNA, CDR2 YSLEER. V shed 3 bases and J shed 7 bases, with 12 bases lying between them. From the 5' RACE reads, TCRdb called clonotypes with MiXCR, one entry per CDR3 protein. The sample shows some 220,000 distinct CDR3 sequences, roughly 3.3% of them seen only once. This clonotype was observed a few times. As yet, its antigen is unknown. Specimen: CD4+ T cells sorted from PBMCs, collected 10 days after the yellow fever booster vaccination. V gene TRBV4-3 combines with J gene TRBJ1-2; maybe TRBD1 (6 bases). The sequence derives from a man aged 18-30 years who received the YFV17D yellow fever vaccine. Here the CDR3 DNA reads TGCGCCAGCAGCCACAGGGGATCGGGTGGCTACACCTTC. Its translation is CASSHRGSGGYTF.